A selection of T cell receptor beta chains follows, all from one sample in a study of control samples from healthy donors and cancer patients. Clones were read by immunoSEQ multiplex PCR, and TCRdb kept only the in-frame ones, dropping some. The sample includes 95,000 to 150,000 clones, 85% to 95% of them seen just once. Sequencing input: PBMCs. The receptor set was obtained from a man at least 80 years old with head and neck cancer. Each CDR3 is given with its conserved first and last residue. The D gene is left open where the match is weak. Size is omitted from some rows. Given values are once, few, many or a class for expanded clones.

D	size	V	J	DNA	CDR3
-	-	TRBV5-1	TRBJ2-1	TGCGCCAGCAGTTTTCTGGGACCGGATGAGCAGTTCTTC	CASSFLGPDEQFF
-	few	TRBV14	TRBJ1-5	TGTGCCAGCAGCCAAGGTGGGAATCAGCCCCAGCATTTT	CASSQGGNQPQHF
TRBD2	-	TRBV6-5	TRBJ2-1	TGTGCCAGCAGTTACTCGGGCGGGAGGACCTACAATGAGCAGTTCTTC	CASSYSGGRTYNEQFF
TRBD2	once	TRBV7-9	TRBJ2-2	TGTGCCAGCAAATCGCGGGAGGGGATTTCCGGGGAGCTGTTTTTT	CASKSREGISGELFF
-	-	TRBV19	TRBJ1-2	TGTGCCAGTAGGCAGGAACGAACCAAATTAAACTATGGCTACACCTTC	CASRQERTKLNYGYTF
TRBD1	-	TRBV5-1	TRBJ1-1	TGCGCCAGCAGCGTAGGGACAGGGACCACTGAAGCTTTCTTT	CASSVGTGTTEAFF
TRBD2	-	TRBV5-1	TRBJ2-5	TGCGCCAGCAGCCTCCCTAGCGGGGCACAAGAGACCCAGTACTTC	CASSLPSGAQETQYF
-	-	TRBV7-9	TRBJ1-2	TGTGCCAGCAGCTTAAGTTCAGCATATGCCGGGAACTATGGCTACACCTTC	CASSLSSAYAGNYGYTF
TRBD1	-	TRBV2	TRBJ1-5	TGTGCCAGCACGGACGGACAGGGCAATAATCAGCCCCAGCATTTT	CASTDGQGNNQPQHF
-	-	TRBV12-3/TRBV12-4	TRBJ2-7	TGTGCCAGCAGCAGTGCTGACGAGCAGTACTTC	CASSSADEQYF
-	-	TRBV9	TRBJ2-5	TGTGCCAGCAGCGTAGAACCCACAAGGGGGCAAGAGACCCAGTACTTC	CASSVEPTRGQETQYF
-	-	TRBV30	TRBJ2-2	TGTGCCTGGAGTGAAGGAAGGGGCGGGGAGCTGTTTTTT	CAWSEGRGGELFF
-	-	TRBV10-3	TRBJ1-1	TGTGCCACCCAGAAATCCACTGAAGCTTTCTTT	CATQKSTEAFF
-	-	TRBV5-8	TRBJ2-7	TGTGCCAGCAGTTTAATTCCGGGACCCAGCTACGAGCAGTACTTC	CASSLIPGPSYEQYF
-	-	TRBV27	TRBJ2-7	TGTGCCAGCAGTCGATCCGCTACTTTATACGAGCAGTACTTC	CASSRSATLYEQYF
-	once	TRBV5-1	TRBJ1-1	TGCGCCAGCAGCCAGGGCCATGTGGGTACTGAAGCTTTCTTT	CASSQGHVGTEAFF
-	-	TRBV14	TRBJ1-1	TGTGCCAGCAGCCAAGTAAGGGGGAACACTGAAGCTTTCTTT	CASSQVRGNTEAFF
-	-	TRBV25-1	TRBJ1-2	TGTGCCAGCAGTGGGGGTCCCCATACTATCGGCGGCTACACCTTC	CASSGGPHTIGGYTF
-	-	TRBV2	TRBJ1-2	TGTGCCAGCAGTGAGGCGATCTATGGCTACACCTTC	CASSEAIYGYTF
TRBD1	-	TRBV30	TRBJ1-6	TGTGCCTGGGATTACAGGGGCACACCCCTCCACTTT	CAWDYRGTPLHF
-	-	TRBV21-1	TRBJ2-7	TGTGCCAGCCCGGGCCCCCCTACGAGCGAGCAGTACTTC	CASPGPPTSEQYF
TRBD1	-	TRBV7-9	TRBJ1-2	TGTGCCAGCAGCTTCGACAGGGAATCGGGCTATGGCTACACCTTC	CASSFDRESGYGYTF
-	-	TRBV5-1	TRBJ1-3	TGCGCCAGCAGCTTGACAGGGACCTCTGGAAACACCATATATTTT	CASSLTGTSGNTIYF
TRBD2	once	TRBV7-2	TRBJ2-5	TGTGCCAGCAGCTTAGTTTTCCGGACTAGCGGGATTCAAGAGACCCAGTACTTC	CASSLVFRTSGIQETQYF
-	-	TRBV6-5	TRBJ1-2	TGTGCCAGCACCGCCTCAGCAGCCGATAACTATGGCTACACCTTC	CASTASAADNYGYTF
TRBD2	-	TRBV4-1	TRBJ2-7	TGCGCCAGCAGCCAATTACCGGGGGGAGAGCAGTACTTC	CASSQLPGGEQYF
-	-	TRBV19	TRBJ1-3	TGTGCCAGTATGTCGGCAGGAAACACCATATATTTT	CASMSAGNTIYF
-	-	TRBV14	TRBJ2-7	TGTGCCAGCAGCCCTTACACCGGCTACCCTACCTACGAGCAGTACTTC	CASSPYTGYPTYEQYF
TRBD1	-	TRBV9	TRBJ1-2	TGTGCCAGCAGCGCCCGACAGGGGGCTTCCTATGGCTACACCTTC	CASSARQGASYGYTF
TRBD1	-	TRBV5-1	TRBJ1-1	TGCGCCAGCAGCTTTGGGACAGGGGGCCGGAACACTGAAGCTTTCTTT	CASSFGTGGRNTEAFF
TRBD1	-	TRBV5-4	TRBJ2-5	TGTGCCAGCAGCTTAATAACAGGGGTGGTATCGGAGACCCAGTACTTC	CASSLITGVVSETQYF
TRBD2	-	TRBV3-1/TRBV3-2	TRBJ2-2	TGTGCCAGCAGCCATCGGACTAGCGGGCCCCACGGGGAGCTGTTTTTT	CASSHRTSGPHGELFF
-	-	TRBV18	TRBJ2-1	TGTGCCAGCTCCCCACAAATTAGCTCCTACAATGAGCAGTTCTTC	CASSPQISSYNEQFF
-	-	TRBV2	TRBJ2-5	TGTGCCAGCAGGGGGGGTAAAGAGACCCAGTACTTC	CASRGGKETQYF
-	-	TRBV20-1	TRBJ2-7	TGCAGTGCCGGGACCTCCTACGAGCAGTACTTC	CSAGTSYEQYF
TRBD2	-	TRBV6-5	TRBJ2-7	TGTGCCAGCAGCACTAGCGGGGGAACCTACGAGCAGTACTTC	CASSTSGGTYEQYF
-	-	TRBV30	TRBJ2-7	TGTGCCTGGAGTGCCCGGGACCCCGGCCACGAGCAGTACTTC	CAWSARDPGHEQYF
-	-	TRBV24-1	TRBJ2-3	TGTGCCACCAGTGAGGCAGGGCCCAGCACAGATACGCAGTATTTT	CATSEAGPSTDTQYF
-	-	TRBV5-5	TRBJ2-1	TGTGCCAGCAGCTTGGCCGGGAATTACAATGAGCAGTTCTTC	CASSLAGNYNEQFF
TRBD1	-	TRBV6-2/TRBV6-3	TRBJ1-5	TGTGCCAGCAGCAGAGGGACAGAGCGTGATCAGCCCCAGCATTTT	CASSRGTERDQPQHF
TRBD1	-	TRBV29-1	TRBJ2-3	TGCAGCGTTGCAACAGGGGCCCCCACAGATACGCAGTATTTT	CSVATGAPTDTQYF